The 20 T cell receptor beta chains presented below share a single source sample, sequenced in a study of blood T cell repertoires in COVID-19. The repertoire was sequenced with immunoSEQ multiplex PCR; TCRdb's copy has only in-frame clones and lacks some. The data show around 70,000 clones, more than 75% seen once. Sequenced: peripheral blood. Receptors originate from a human donor in a cohort sampled during active COVID-19.

This clone has just a few counts. The V and J genes are TRBV19 and TRBJ2-7; 10 bases match TRBD2. The CDR3 has 15 residues. V lost 6 bases and J lost 4; bases outside the gene matches: 9. CDR1 is LNHDA and CDR2 is SQIVND in the germline V gene (reference sequence). CDR3 coding DNA: TGTGCCAGTAGCGGGAGCGGGAGGGCCGGATACGAGCAGTACTTC. Protein sequence: CASSGSGRAGYEQYF.

V is TRBV13 and J is TRBJ2-7, with D maybe TRBD2 (6 bases). This CDR3 region has 15 residues. Trimming removed 6 bases from V and 2 bases from J, with 17 bases in between. CDR1 is PRHDT and CDR2 is FYEKMQ in the germline V gene (reference sequence). The DNA for the CDR3 is TGTGCCAGCAGTCATTGGCGGGGTTCCGCCTACGAGCAGTACTTC. Its protein is CASSHWRGSAYEQYF.

This clone turned up a few times. The V call is TRBV5-4, the J call TRBJ2-7; 11 bases agree with TRBD1. The CDR3 spans 16 residues. Germline V gene data show CDR1 as SGHNT and CDR2 as YYREEE (reference sequence). V dropped 4 bases and J dropped 2; count of bases not matched to a gene: 8. CDR3 DNA sequence: TGTGCCAGCAGCCACCCTGGACAGGGGGCGACCTACGAGCAGTACTTC. This encodes CASSHPGQGATYEQYF.

In this sample, this clone turned up a few times. This sequence joins TRBV5-1 and TRBJ2-2; D perhaps matches TRBD2 (6 bases). V lost 3 bases and J 4 bases, leaving 13 bases between the germline ends. Germline CDR1 and CDR2: SGHRS and YFSETQ. This CDR3 is built from 15 residues. The CDR3 here is CASSSSPTSTGELFF. DNA for the CDR3: TGCGCCAGCAGCTCCTCTCCGACTAGCACCGGGGAGCTGTTTTTT.

This chain links TRBV5-1 with TRBJ2-2; 7 bases agree with TRBD1. Per germline, CDR1 SGHRS and CDR2 YFSETQ. The ends lost 4 bases at V and 2 bases at J; junction bases unmatched: 5. This CDR3 comprises 15 residues. The CDR3 loop reads CASSPGTVNTGELFF. The DNA of the CDR3 is TGCGCCAGCAGCCCCGGGACAGTAAACACCGGGGAGCTGTTTTTT.

This chain links TRBV5-1 with TRBJ2-7; 10 nucleotides line up with TRBD2. V lost 1 base to trimming and J lost 5 bases; unmatched junction nucleotides: 6. This CDR3 is 15 amino acids long. Germline V gives CDR1 SGHRS, CDR2 YFSETQ. In DNA, the CDR3 is TGCGCCAGCAGCTTGAGGTCTAGCGGGAGCGACGAGCAGTACTTC. Its protein product is CASSLRSSGSDEQYF.

This clone appeared many times. This chain uses TRBV6-5 with TRBJ2-7; D might be TRBD2 (5 bases). The CDR3 totals 14 residues. Trimming pared 0 bases from V and 2 bases from J, leaving 8 bases between. CDR1 MNHEY and CDR2 SVGAGI come from the germline V gene. The CDR3 DNA is TGTGCCAGCAGTTACTCGACTAATACCTACGAGCAGTACTTC. Its protein is CASSYSTNTYEQYF.

The chain couples TRBV5-5 to TRBJ2-7; 9 positions match TRBD2. V was pared by 2 bases and J by 2 bases, with 11 bases of the junction left unmatched. The CDR3 runs to 17 residues. Germline V CDR1 and CDR2: SGHKS, YYEKEE (reference sequence). The CDR3 coding sequence is TGTGCCAGCAGCTTATCGGGAGCTAGCGGGGAGCCCTACGAGCAGTACTTC. Translation gives CASSLSGASGEPYEQYF.

The chain couples TRBV7-7 to TRBJ2-5, with no clear D. Trimming pared 7 bases from V and 5 bases from J, leaving 14 bases between. The germline V gene has CDR1 SSHAT and CDR2 FNYEAQ (reference sequence). This CDR3 spans 13 amino acids. CDR3 DNA: TGTGCCAGCACTCGCGGTGATCGGGAGACCCAGTACTTC. This gives the protein CASTRGDRETQYF.

This CDR3 reads CASSEGQGVYEQYF. DNA for the CDR3: TGTGCCAGCAGCGAGGGACAGGGGGTCTACGAGCAGTACTTC. This chain links TRBV3-1 (or the pseudogene TRBV3-2) with TRBJ2-7, with 11 bases fitting TRBD1. The CDR3 has 14 amino acids. V was clipped by 5 bases and J by 3 bases; unmatched bases: 3. The germline CDR1 and CDR2 sequences are LGHDT and YNNKEL (reference sequence).

This clone was observed a handful of times. This chain joins TRBV9 and TRBJ2-6, with TRBD2 matching over 10 bases. J lost 2 bases, V lost 4 bases, and 6 bases had no gene match. The CDR3 contains 17 residues. In germline, CDR1 is SGDLS, CDR2 YYNGEE. Here the CDR3 DNA reads TGTGCCAGCAGCCCGAGCGGGAGGGCAGCTGGGGCCAACGTCCTGACTTTC. Translated, it gives CASSPSGRAAGANVLTF.

The chain has TRBV15 and TRBJ1-4, with D perhaps matching TRBD1 (5 bases). This CDR3 contains 17 residues. Germline V gene lookup returns CDR1 LNHNV and CDR2 YYDKDF (reference sequence). V lost 0 bases and J 0 bases, leaving 11 bases between the germline ends. This CDR3 reads CATSRDQAGPTNEKLFF. As DNA, the CDR3 is TGTGCCACCAGCAGAGATCAAGCGGGGCCAACTAATGAAAAACTGTTTTTT. The full variable domain, completed using reference TRBV15 and TRBJ1-4, is DAMVIQNPRYQVTQFGKPVTLSCSQTLNHNVMYWYQQKSSQAPKLLFHYYDKDFNNEADTPDNFQSRRPNTSFCFLDIRSPGLGDTAMYLCATSRDQAGPTNEKLFFGSGTQLSVL.

This chain links TRBV6-4 with TRBJ1-1, with 9 bases lining up with TRBD1. Germline-derived CDR1 and CDR2 are MRHNA and SNTAGT. The CDR3 is 18 residues long. V shed 4 bases and J 5 bases; nucleotides not matched to a gene: 17. The CDR3 is CASSVFKQGARVGTEAFF. The CDR3, as DNA: TGTGCCAGCAGTGTCTTTAAACAGGGGGCGAGGGTTGGGACTGAAGCTTTCTTT.

This chain joins TRBV28 and TRBJ2-2, with TRBD2 identical over 12 bases. V was clipped by 4 bases and J by 9 bases; unmatched bases: 6. The CDR3 consists of 15 residues. Germline V CDR1 and CDR2: MDHEN, SYDVKM. Here the CDR3 reads CASSWTSGIVRELFF. In DNA form, the CDR3 reads TGTGCCAGCAGTTGGACTAGCGGGATTGTGAGGGAGCTGTTTTTT.

This chain uses TRBV6-5 with TRBJ2-5, with D possibly being TRBD2 (6 bases). The CDR3 length is 11 residues. Germline loops: CDR1 MNHEY, CDR2 SVGAGI. The germline V and J ends were trimmed by 4 bases and 8 bases, with 8 bases remaining between them. CDR3 region: CASSSGGTQYF. The CDR3, as DNA: TGTGCCAGCAGTTCCGGGGGTACCCAGTACTTC.

Only a few counts were recorded for this clone. This sequence joins TRBV7-8 and TRBJ1-5; 7 bases line up with TRBD1. This CDR3 comprises 16 residues. V lost 0 bases and J lost 3; bases outside the gene matches: 5. CDR1 and CDR2 from the germline V gene are SGHVS and FQNEAQ. This CDR3 reads CASSLADTGANQPQHF. The CDR3 coding sequence is TGTGCCAGCAGCTTAGCGGATACAGGGGCCAATCAGCCCCAGCATTTT. Together with reference TRBV7-8 and TRBJ1-5, the CDR3 gives the full variable domain: GAGVSQSPRYKVAKRGQDVALRCDPISGHVSLFWYQQALGQGPEFLTYFQNEAQLDKSGLPSDRFFAERPEGSVSTLKIQRTQQEDSAVYLCASSLADTGANQPQHFGDGTRLSIL.

The V call is TRBV6-5, the J call TRBJ2-1; TRBD2 aligns across 9 bases. The trim removed 6 bases at V and 14 bases at J, leaving 11 bases unmatched. CDR3 size: 13 residues. Germline-derived CDR1 and CDR2 are MNHEY and SVGAGI. The CDR3 loop is CASRRGGREMEFF. In nucleotides, the CDR3 is TGTGCCAGCAGGAGGGGCGGGAGGGAGATGGAGTTCTTC.

The chain combines TRBV6-6 with TRBJ2-7; the D is unclear. This CDR3 has 13 amino acids. Deletions cut 7 bases from V and 5 bases from J, with 15 bases between. Germline lookup yields CDR1 MNHNY and CDR2 SVGAGI (reference sequence). The CDR3 DNA reads as TGTGCCAGCAAATCGCACCAATCAGACGAGCAGTACTTC. Its protein product is CASKSHQSDEQYF.

The genes are TRBV19 and TRBJ1-6; D remains unclear. Germline lookup yields CDR1 LNHDA and CDR2 SQIVND (reference sequence). V was cut by 3 bases and J by 7 bases, with 10 bases left in between. CDR3 length: 14 residues. For the CDR3, the DNA is TGTGCCAGTAGTATGGGAGGAGGGAATTCACCCCTCCACTTT. It codes for CASSMGGGNSPLHF.

In the case of this clone: At the DNA level, this CDR3 is encoded by other sequences in the same sample as well. The V and J genes are TRBV5-1 and TRBJ2-5; the match to TRBD1 covers 8 bases. The V gene end was trimmed by 0 bases and the J gene end by 5 bases; junction bases not matched to a gene: 3. Germline lookup yields CDR1 SGHRS and CDR2 YFSETQ. The length of the CDR3 is 14 residues. CDR3 in amino acids: CASSLGDRSETQYF. The CDR3 region has the DNA TGCGCCAGCAGCTTGGGGGACAGGTCGGAGACCCAGTACTTC.